Included here is one T cell receptor (beta chain) sequence, with context. This sample was included in a study of PD-1 and CTLA-4 blockade in melanoma. The length of the CDR3 is 15 residues. V was cut by 4 bases and J by 1 base, with 14 bases left in between. Looked up from germline, CDR1 is MNHEY and CDR2 is SVGAGI. Clones were read by immunoSEQ multiplex PCR, and TCRdb kept only the in-frame ones, dropping some. The sample carries under 13,000 clones, approximately 80% recorded once. The receptor comes from a human donor with melanoma. V usage is TRBV6-5 and J usage is TRBJ2-7, with unresolved D. Sample: CD8+ T cells from peripheral blood, taken from a patient given anti-PD-1 treatment. The CDR3 here is CASSSQEIYSYEQYF. DNA of the CDR3: TGTGCCAGCAGTTCCCAGGAGATTTATTCCTACGAGCAGTACTTC.